This TCR beta chain was identified during a study of T-cell reconstitution after alpha-beta-depleted transplantation in children. This clonotype was picked up many times. The antigen remains undetermined. The authors prepared the TCRbeta library with unique molecular identifiers. A single record per CDR3 protein comes from TCRdb applying MiXCR to the PCR reads. Here the sample spans approximately 230,000 distinct CDR3 sequences, over 20% being singletons. Study-wide findings and caveats: A year had passed since transplant, and T-cell counts and diversity by then came mostly from newly produced T cells. Roughly two months post-transplant, alpha-beta T cells reportedly originated from several hundred graft clones that had expanded. TCRbeta diversity was high at day 60 in some patients (a result of surviving recipient T cells and thymic progenitors).

The clonotype originates from a girl aged 2-10 years with Fanconi anemia, due to receive a stem cell transplant. The sequences come from PBMCs, collected before TCRalphabeta/CD19-depleted stem cell transplant.

Written as DNA, the CDR3 is TGCAGCGTTGACGCGACGGGCCAGGACGAGCAGTACTTC. Translated, it gives CSVDATGQDEQYF. The chain joins TRBV29-1 to TRBJ2-7, with D uncertain. Looked up from germline, CDR1 is SQVTM and CDR2 is ANQGSEA. This CDR3 spans 13 amino acids. V lost 3 bases and J 5 bases, leaving 14 bases between the germline ends.